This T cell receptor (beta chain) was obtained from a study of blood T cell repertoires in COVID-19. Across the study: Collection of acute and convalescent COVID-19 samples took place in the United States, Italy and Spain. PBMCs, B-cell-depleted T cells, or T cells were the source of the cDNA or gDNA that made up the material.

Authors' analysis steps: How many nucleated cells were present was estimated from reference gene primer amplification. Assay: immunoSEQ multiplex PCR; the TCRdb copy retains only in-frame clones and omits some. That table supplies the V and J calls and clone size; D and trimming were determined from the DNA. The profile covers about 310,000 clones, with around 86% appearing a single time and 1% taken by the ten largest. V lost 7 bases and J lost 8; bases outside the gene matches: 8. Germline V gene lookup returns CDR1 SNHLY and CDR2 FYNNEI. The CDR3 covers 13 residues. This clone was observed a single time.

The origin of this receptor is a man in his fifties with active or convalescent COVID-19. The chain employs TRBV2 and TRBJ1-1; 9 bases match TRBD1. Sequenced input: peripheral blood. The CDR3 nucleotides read TGTGCCAGCACGAATACAGGGGGCCGAGAAGCTTTCTTT. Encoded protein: CASTNTGGREAFF.